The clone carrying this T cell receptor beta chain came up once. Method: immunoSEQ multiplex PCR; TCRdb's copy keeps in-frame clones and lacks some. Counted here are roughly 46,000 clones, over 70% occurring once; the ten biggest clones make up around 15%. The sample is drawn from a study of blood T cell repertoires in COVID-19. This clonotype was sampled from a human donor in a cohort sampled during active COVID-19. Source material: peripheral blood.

The CDR3 sequence: CASSKVTEPNQPQHF. The CDR3 DNA is TGTGCCAGCAGTAAAGTGACAGAACCCAATCAGCCCCAGCATTTT. The chain combines TRBV27 with TRBJ1-5, with a weak D call TRBD1 (5 bases). Germline CDR1 and CDR2: MNHEY and SMNVEV (reference sequence). The CDR3 extends over 15 amino acids. V lost 5 bases to trimming and J lost 3 bases, with 14 bases between them.